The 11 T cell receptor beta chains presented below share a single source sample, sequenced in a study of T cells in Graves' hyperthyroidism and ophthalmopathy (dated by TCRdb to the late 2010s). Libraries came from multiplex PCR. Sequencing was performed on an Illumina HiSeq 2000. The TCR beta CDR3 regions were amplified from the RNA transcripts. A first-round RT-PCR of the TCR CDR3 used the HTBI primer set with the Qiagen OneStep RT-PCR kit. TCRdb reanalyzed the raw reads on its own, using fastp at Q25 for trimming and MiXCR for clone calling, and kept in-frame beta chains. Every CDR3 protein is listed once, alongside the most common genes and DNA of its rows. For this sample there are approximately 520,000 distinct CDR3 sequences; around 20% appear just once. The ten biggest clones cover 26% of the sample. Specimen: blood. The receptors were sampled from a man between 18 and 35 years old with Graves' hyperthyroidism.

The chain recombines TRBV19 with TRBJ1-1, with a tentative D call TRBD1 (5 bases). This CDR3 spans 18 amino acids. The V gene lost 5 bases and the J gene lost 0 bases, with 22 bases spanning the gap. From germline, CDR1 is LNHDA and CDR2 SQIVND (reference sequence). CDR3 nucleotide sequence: TGTGCCAGTAGTCCGGGACGGGGATCAAGGGCTATGAACACTGAAGCTTTCTTT. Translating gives CASSPGRGSRAMNTEAFF. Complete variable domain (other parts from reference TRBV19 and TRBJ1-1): DGGITQSPKYLFRKEGQNVTLSCEQNLNHDAMYWYRQDPGQGLRLIYYSQIVNDFQKGDIAEGYSVSREKKESFPLTVTSAQKNPTAFYLCASSPGRGSRAMNTEAFFGQGTRLTVV.

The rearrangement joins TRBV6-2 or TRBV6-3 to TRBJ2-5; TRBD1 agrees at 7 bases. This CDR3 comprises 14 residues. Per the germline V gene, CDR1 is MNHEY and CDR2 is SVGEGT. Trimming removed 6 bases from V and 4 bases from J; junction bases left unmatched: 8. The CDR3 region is CASRLDRDRETQYF. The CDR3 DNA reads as TGTGCCAGCAGACTCGACAGGGACCGAGAGACCCAGTACTTC.

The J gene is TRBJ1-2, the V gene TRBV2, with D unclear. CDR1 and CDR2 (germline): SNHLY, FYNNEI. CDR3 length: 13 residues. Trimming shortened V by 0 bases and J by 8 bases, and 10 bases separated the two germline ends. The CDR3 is CASSEAGLGGYTF. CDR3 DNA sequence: TGTGCCAGCAGTGAAGCAGGTCTGGGGGGCTACACCTTC.

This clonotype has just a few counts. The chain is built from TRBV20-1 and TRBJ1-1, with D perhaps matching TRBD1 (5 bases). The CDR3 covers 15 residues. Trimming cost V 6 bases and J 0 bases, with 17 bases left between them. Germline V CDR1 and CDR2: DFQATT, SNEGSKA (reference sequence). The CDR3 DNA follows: TGCAGTGCCAGGGTGGGGTCGCCGATGAACACTGAAGCTTTCTTT. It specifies CSARVGSPMNTEAFF.

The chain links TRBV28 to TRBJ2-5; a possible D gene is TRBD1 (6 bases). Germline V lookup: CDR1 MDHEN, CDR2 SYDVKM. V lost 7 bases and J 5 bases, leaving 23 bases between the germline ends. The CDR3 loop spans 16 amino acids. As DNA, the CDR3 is TGTGCCAGCATGCCCCTACGGGACACCAAGCTCGAGACCCAGTACTTC. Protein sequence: CASMPLRDTKLETQYF.

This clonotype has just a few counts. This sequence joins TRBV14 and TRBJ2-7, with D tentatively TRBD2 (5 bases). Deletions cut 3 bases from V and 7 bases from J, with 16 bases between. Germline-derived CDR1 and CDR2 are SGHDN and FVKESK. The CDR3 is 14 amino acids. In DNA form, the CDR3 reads TGTGCCAGCAGCCAGTTTGTGTCGGGGAATGAGCAGTACTTC. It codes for CASSQFVSGNEQYF.

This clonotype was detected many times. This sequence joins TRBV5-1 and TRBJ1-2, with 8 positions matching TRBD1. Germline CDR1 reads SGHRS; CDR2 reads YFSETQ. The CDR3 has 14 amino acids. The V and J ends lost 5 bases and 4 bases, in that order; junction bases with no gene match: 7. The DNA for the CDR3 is TGCGCCAGCAGTGCAGGGGGCGAGCGCTATGGCTACACCTTC. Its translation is CASSAGGERYGYTF.

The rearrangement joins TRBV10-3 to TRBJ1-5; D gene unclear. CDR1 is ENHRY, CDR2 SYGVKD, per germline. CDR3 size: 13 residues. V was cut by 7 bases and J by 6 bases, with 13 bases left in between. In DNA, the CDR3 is TGTGCCATCAATGCAAAGGCGAGTCAGCCCCAGCATTTT. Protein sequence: CAINAKASQPQHF.

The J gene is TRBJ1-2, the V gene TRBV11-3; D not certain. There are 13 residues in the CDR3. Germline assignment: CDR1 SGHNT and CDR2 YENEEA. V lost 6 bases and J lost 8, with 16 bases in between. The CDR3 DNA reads TGTGCCAGCAGACTAGACAAAGTCTACGGCTACACCTTC. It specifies CASRLDKVYGYTF.

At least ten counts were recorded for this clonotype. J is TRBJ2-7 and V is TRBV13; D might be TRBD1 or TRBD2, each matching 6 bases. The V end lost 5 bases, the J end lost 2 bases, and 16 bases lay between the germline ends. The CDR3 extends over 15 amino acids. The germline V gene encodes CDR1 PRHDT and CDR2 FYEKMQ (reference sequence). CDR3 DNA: TGTGCCAGCAGCCAAGGGGGGTTCTCTACCTACGAGCAGTACTTC. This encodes CASSQGGFSTYEQYF.

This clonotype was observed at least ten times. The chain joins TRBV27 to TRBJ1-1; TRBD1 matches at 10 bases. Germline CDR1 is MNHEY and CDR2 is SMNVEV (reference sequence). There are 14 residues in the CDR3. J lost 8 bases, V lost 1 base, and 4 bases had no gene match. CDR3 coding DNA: TGTGCCAGCAGTTTATGGGGACAGGGGAGGGAAGCTTTCTTT. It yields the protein CASSLWGQGREAFF.